This T cell receptor (beta chain) came from a study of cytotoxic CD8 clonotypes in ibrutinib-treated CLL. Study summary: The study included 11 relapsed/refractory and around 16 treatment-naive patients; fewer than 18 had IGHV unmutated disease. Results showed roughly 25 partial and 2 complete responses; following median approximately 68 months, approximately 15 remained remitted, roughly twelve advanced. Whole-study findings and limits: The study sampled sustained-remission and progressing patients at different times. Measured clonality at baseline was greater than in age-matched healthy donors and tracked with circulating CD8+ T-cell counts.

TCRdb's table, derived via immunoSEQ multiplex PCR, lists solely in-frame clones and lacks some. The sample yields about 12,000 clones, roughly 60% seen once. V dropped 5 bases and J dropped 6; count of bases not matched to a gene: 7. The germline CDR1 and CDR2 sequences are SGHTA and FQGNSA. This CDR3 region has 16 residues. Note on this clone: As yet, its antigen is unknown.

This TCR was recovered from a human donor with chronic lymphocytic leukemia. The rearrangement joins TRBV7-2 to TRBJ2-2; TRBD1 agrees at 12 bases. Sequenced material: PBMCs, taken before ibrutinib treatment. The CDR3 reads CASSTAGTGGSGELFF. The CDR3 DNA reads as TGTGCCAGCAGCACAGCCGGGACAGGGGGCTCCGGGGAGCTGTTTTTT.